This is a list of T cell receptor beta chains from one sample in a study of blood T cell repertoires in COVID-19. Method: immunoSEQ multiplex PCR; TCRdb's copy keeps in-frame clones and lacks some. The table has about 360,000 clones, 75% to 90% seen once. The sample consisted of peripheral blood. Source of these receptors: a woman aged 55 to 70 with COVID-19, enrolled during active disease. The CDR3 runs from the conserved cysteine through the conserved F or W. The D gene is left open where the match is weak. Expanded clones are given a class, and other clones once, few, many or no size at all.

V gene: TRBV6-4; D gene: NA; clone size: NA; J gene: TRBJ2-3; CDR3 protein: CASSDGSGGADTQYF
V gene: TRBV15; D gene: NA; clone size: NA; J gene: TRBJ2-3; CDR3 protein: CATSRGQGRGISTDTQYF
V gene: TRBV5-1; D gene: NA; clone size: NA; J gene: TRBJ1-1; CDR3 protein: CASSLQTSGGGTEAFF
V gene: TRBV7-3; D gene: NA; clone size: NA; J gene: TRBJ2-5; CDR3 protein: CASSRGQLETQYF
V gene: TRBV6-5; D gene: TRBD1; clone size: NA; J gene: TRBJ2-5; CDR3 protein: CASARDREETQYF
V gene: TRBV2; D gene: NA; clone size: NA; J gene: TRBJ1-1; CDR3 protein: CASSRGSILNTEAFF
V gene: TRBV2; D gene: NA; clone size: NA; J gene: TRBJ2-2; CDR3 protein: CASSEGRAGELFF
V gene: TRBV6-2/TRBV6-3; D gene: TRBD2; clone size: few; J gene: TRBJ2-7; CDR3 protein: CASSYTSGASYEQYF
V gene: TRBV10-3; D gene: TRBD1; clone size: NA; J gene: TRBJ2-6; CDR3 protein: CAASGTVSGGANVLTF
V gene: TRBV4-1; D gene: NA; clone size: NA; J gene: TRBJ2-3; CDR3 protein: CASSPGVAGPDTQYF
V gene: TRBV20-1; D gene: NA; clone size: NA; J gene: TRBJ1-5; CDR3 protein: CSASELAGMRQPQHF
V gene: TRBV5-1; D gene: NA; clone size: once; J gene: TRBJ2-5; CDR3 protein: CASSLVGLSTGETQYF
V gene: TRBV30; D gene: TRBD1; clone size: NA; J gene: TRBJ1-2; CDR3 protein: CAWSGQGGNYGYTF
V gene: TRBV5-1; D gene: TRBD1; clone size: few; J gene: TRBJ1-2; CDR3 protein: CASSPATGEYGYTF
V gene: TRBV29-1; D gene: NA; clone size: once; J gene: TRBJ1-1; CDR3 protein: CSVSTQGRTTEAFF
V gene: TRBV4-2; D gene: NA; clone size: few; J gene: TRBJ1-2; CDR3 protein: CASSQQNYGYTF
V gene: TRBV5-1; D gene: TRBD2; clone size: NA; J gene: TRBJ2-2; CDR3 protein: CASGLAGGLTGELFF
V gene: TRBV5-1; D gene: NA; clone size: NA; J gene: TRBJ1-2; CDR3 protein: CASSWSSSGGGYTF
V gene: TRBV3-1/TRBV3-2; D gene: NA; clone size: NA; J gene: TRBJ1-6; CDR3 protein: CASSQDGGGFKAF
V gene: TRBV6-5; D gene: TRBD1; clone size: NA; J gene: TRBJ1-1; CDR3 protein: CASIQGAWNTEAFF
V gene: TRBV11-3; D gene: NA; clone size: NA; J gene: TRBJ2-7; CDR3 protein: CASSLVSGVDYEQYF
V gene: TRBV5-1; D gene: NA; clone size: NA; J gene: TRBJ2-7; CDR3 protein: CASSVGQPGEQYF
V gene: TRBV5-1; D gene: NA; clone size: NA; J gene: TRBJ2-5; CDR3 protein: CASSSQGASMETQYF
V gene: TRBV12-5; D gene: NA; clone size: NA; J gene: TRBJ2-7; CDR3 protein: CASGPMQGNEQYF
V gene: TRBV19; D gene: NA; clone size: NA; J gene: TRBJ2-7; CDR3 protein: CASSMKWAGSSYEQYF
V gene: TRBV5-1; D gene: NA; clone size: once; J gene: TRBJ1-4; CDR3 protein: CASSPGGAPRNEKLFF
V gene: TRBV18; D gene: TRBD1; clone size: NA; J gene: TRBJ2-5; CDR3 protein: CASSSTGGQETQYF
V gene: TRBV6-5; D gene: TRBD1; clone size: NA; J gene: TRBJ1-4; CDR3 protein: CATKGGQDNEKLFF
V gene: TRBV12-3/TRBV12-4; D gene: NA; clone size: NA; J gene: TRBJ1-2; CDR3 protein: CASSLGRLTF
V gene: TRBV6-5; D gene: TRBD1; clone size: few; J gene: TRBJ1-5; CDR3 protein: CASSPGTGLNQPQHF
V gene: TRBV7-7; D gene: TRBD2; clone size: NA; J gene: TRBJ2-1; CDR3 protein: CASSFGAGGYNEQFF
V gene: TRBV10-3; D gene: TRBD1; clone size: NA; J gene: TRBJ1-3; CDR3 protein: CAIIGGGNTIYF
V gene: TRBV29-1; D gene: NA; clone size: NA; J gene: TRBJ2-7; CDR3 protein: CSVAGVQAYEQYF
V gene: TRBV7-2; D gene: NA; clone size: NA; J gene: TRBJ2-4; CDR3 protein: CASSSGTQDIQYF
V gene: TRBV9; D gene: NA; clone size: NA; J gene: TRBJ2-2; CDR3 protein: CASSVGGGPSGELFF
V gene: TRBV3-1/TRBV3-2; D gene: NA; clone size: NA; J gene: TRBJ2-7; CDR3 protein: CASSQDERISGATYEQYF
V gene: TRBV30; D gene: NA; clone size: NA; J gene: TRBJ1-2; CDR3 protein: CAWSVLNYGYTF
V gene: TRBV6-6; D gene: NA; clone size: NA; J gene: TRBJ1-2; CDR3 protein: CASSPRTDNYGYTF
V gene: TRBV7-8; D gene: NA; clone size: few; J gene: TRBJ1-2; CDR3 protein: CASSLSSGSNYGYTF
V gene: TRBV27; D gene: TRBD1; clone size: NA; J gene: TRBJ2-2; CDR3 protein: CASSLSGQGITGELFF
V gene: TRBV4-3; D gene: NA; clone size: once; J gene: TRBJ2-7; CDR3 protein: CASSQDTTTSYEQYF
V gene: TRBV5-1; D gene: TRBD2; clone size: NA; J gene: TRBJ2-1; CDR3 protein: CASSLGLAGYEQFF
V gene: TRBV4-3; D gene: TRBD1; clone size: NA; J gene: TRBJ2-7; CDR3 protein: CASSRTSGTVSSYEQYF
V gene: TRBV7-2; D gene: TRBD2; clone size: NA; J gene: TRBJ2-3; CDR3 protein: CASSLVAGASDTQYF
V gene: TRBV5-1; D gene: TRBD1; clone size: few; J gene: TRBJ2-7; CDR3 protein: CASSSSGTGSGYEQYF
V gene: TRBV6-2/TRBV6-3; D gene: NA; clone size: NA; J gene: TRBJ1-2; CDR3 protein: CASSYTQGNRRSPSFYGYTF
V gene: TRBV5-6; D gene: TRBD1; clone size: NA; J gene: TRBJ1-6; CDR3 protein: CASSPGGEVYNSPLHF
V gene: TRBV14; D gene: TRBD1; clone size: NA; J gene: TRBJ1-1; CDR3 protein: CASSQDNRGRAEAFF
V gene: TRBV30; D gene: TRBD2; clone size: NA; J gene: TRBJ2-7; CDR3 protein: CAWSTGLAVDEQYF
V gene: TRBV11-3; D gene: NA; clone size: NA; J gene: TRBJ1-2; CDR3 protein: CASSGGGYGYTF
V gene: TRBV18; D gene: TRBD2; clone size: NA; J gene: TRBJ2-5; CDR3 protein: CASSPNSGEQETQYF
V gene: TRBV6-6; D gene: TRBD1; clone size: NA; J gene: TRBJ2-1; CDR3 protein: CASLFTTGRYEQFF
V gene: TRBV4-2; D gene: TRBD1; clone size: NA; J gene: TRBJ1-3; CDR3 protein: CASSQTAGGPSGNTIYF
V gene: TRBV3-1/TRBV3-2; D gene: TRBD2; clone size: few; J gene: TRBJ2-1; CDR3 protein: CASSHLLAGVPNEQFF
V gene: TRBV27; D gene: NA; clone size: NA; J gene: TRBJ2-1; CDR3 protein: CASSWGDTYNEQFF
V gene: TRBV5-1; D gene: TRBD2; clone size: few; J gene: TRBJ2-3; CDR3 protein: CASSTYGTSGPTSTDTQYF
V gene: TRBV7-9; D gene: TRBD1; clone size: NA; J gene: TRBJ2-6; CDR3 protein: CASSSEQGARGANVLTF
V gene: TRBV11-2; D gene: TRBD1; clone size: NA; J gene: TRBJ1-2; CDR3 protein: CASSEIQGAGYGYTF
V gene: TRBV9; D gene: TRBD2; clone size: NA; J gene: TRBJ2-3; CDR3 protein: CASSLTSGPTDTQYF